This TCR beta chain appears in the sequencing data of a study of control samples from healthy donors and cancer patients. Per germline, CDR1 SEHNR and CDR2 FQNEAQ (reference sequence). CDR3 size: 13 residues. V was shortened by 4 bases and J by 6 bases, with 13 bases between the two germline ends. Libraries were prepared by immunoSEQ multiplex PCR; TCRdb keeps only in-frame clonotypes and omits some of them. The table records around 190,000 clones, approximately 92% of them present only once. Sequencing was performed on blood. The V and J genes are TRBV7-9 and TRBJ2-7; no clear D gene. This TCR was recovered from a man in his thirties or forties in good health. In nucleotides, the CDR3 is TGTGCCAGCAGCTCAGACCTCCTCCGCGAGCAGTACTTC. Encoded protein: CASSSDLLREQYF.